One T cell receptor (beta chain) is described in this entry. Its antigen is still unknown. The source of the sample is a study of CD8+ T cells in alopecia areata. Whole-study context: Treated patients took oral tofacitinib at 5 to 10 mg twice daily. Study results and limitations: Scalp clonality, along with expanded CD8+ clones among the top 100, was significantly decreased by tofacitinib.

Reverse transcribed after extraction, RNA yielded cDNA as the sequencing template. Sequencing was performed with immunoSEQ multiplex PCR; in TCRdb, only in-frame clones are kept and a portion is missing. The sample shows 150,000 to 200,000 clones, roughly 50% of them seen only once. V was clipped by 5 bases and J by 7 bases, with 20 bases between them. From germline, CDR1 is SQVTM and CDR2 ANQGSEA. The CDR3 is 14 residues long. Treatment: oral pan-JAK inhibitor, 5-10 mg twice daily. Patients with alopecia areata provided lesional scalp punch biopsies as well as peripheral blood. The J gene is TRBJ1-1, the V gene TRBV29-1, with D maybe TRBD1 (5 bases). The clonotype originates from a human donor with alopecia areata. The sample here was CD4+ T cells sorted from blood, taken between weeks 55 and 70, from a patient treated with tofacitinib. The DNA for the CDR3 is TGCAGCGTTCAGTATCTGAACCGACAGATTGAAGCTTTCTTT. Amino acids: CSVQYLNRQIEAFF.